These 23 T cell receptor beta chains originate from one sample sequenced in a study of CD8+CD57+ T cells in acquired aplastic anemia. Sequencing was done on patients that had shown CD8+CD57+ cell expansion by flow cytometry. Genomic DNA templated the TCR beta VDJ and CDR3 profiling. Using its own MiXCR run on the reads, TCRdb lists one record per CDR3 protein. The sample holds some 170,000 distinct CDR3 sequences; roughly 65% are singletons and the top ten take approximately 40%. Sequencing used sorted CD4+, CD8+, or CD8+CD57+ T cells (not recorded which) from PBMCs. The receptors come from a human donor with aplastic anemia.

This clonotype was seen just once. The gene calls are TRBV6-4 and TRBJ1-6; TRBD1 might be the D (6 bases). Deletions cut 4 bases from V and 5 bases from J, with 12 bases between. Germline V gene lookup returns CDR1 MRHNA and CDR2 SNTAGT. The CDR3 is made up of 15 amino acids. This CDR3 is CASSVGADNNSPLHF. CDR3 nucleotide sequence: TGTGCCAGCAGTGTGGGGGCAGACAATAATTCACCCCTCCACTTT.

This chain links TRBV29-1 with TRBJ2-1; 11 bases align to TRBD1. Germline loops: CDR1 SQVTM, CDR2 ANQGSEA. The CDR3 contains 14 residues. The V segment lost 5 bases and the J segment 3 bases; nucleotides outside the gene matches: 3. CDR3 region: CSVRDRGSYNEQFF. The CDR3 region has the DNA TGCAGCGTTAGGGACAGGGGGAGCTACAATGAGCAGTTCTTC.

This clonotype came up once. This rearrangement joins TRBV7-9 to TRBJ2-1; tentative D call: TRBD2 (6 bases). From germline, CDR1 is SEHNR and CDR2 FQNEAQ (reference sequence). CDR3 length: 13 amino acids. Trimming removed 5 bases at V and 6 bases at J, with 11 bases between. The CDR3 DNA follows: TGTGCCAGCAGCCCTCCGGGGGTCAATGAGCAGTTCTTC. Amino acid sequence: CASSPPGVNEQFF.

The V call is TRBV9, the J call TRBJ2-5, with 8 bases lining up with TRBD2. Germline CDR1 and CDR2: SGDLS and YYNGEE. This CDR3 spans 17 amino acids. V dropped 3 bases and J dropped 5; count of bases not matched to a gene: 15. The CDR3 coding sequence is TGTGCCAGCAGCGCGGGGTGGGCTAGCGGGTCCGGGGAGACCCAGTACTTC. This encodes CASSAGWASGSGETQYF.

This clonotype has a handful of counts. The V and J genes are TRBV20-1 and TRBJ2-7, with 11 bases fitting TRBD2. Germline loops: CDR1 DFQATT, CDR2 SNEGSKA (reference sequence). After removal of 3 bases from V and 1 base from J, the junction contained 5 bases not matched to a gene. CDR3 length: 15 residues. As DNA, the CDR3 is TGCAGTGCTAGGCTAGCGGGGGGCCTATCCTACGAGCAGTACTTC. This gives the protein CSARLAGGLSYEQYF.

This rearrangement joins TRBV7-9 to TRBJ2-7, with D uncertain. CDR1 is SEHNR and CDR2 is FQNEAQ in the germline V gene (reference sequence). This CDR3 comprises 14 residues. Trimming pared 1 base from V and 0 bases from J, leaving 7 bases between. Written as DNA, the CDR3 is TGTGCCAGCAGCTTAGAGGGTGGCTCCTACGAGCAGTACTTC. Translating gives CASSLEGGSYEQYF.

The chain employs TRBV9 and TRBJ1-2; 9 bases fit TRBD1. The CDR3 extends over 15 amino acids. Germline V gives CDR1 SGDLS, CDR2 YYNGEE. J lost 3 bases, V lost 7 bases, and 10 bases had no gene match. The CDR3, as DNA: TGTGCCAGCGGCCGGGGACAGGGATCGGACTATGGCTACACCTTC. Its protein product is CASGRGQGSDYGYTF.

CDR3 region: CASSPFLDVPDTGELFF. The CDR3 DNA reads TGTGCCAGCAGCCCCTTCCTGGACGTTCCGGACACCGGGGAGCTGTTTTTT. The chain recombines TRBV7-3 with TRBJ2-2; D is unresolved. The germline CDR1 and CDR2 sequences are SGHTA and FQGTGA. Trimming removed 5 bases from V and 3 bases from J, with 19 bases in between. The CDR3 spans 17 residues.

The V and J genes are TRBV7-2 and TRBJ1-2, with D hard to call. Trimming cost V 4 bases and J 4 bases, with 7 bases left between them. CDR3 length: 12 residues. Germline CDR1 and CDR2: SGHTA and FQGNSA. The CDR3 nucleotides are TGTGCCAGCAGCTCTGGGTTCTATGGCTACACCTTC. Encoded protein: CASSSGFYGYTF.

This sequence joins TRBV5-1 and TRBJ1-4, with TRBD1 identical over 10 bases. Germline lookup yields CDR1 SGHRS and CDR2 YFSETQ. J was trimmed by 7 bases and V by 3 bases; bases with no gene match: 3. This CDR3 comprises 14 residues. CDR3 sequence: CASSWTGGLEKLFF. CDR3 nucleotides: TGCGCCAGCAGCTGGACAGGGGGACTTGAAAAACTGTTTTTT.

The V call is TRBV12-3 or TRBV12-4, the J call TRBJ1-1; 8 nucleotides match TRBD1. This CDR3 comprises 15 residues. V trimming: 6 bases; J trimming: 5 bases; junction bases outside the gene matches: 11. CDR3 in DNA: TGTGCCAGCAGCCCTCCCAGGGGGCGTTATACTGAAGCTTTCTTT. This translates into CASSPPRGRYTEAFF.

The J gene is TRBJ2-2, the V gene TRBV20-1, with TRBD2 matching over 10 bases. Trimming removed 4 bases from V and 6 bases from J; junction bases left unmatched: 5. The germline gives CDR1 DFQATT, CDR2 SNEGSKA (reference sequence). The CDR3 extends over 14 amino acids. The CDR3 nucleotides are TGCAGTGCTACGTCTAGCGGGAGTGCCGGGGAGCTGTTTTTT. Translation gives CSATSSGSAGELFF.

This clonotype has only a few counts. The chain's CDR3 is CSGVDSFDGYTF. As DNA, the CDR3 is TGCAGTGGCGTTGACAGTTTCGATGGCTACACCTTC. The chain couples TRBV20-1 to TRBJ1-2; D perhaps matches TRBD1 (5 bases). CDR3 length: 12 amino acids. V lost 7 bases and J lost 6, with 15 bases in between. CDR1 is DFQATT, CDR2 SNEGSKA, per germline (reference sequence).

This clonotype was seen a handful of times. The chain is built from TRBV19 and TRBJ2-7; 12 bases fit TRBD1. Looked up from germline, CDR1 is LNHDA and CDR2 is SQIVND (reference sequence). The CDR3 contains 15 residues. J lost 5 bases, V lost 5 bases, and 7 bases had no gene match. The DNA for the CDR3 is TGTGCCAGTAGTGTCACCGGGACAGGGGGCAACGAGCAGTACTTC. As protein: CASSVTGTGGNEQYF.

This chain uses TRBV20-1 with TRBJ2-1; weak D call: TRBD2 (6 bases). Per the germline V gene, CDR1 is DFQATT and CDR2 is SNEGSKA (reference sequence). V lost 6 bases, J lost 8 bases, and 23 bases lay in between. The CDR3 length is 15 residues. The chain's CDR3 is CSAKQIGTGVDEQFF. CDR3 sequence (DNA): TGCAGTGCGAAACAGATTGGGACTGGTGTCGATGAGCAGTTCTTC.

V usage is TRBV20-1 and J usage is TRBJ1-2; a weak D match, TRBD1 (5 bases). The germline V and J ends were trimmed by 1 base and 5 bases, with 14 bases remaining between them. The CDR3 contains 14 residues. Germline V gene lookup returns CDR1 DFQATT and CDR2 SNEGSKA (reference sequence). Here the CDR3 DNA reads TGCAGTGCTAGAGTGAGGGACGGCGAATATGGCTACACCTTC. Protein product: CSARVRDGEYGYTF.

The chain employs TRBV9 and TRBJ2-1; TRBD2 might be the D (7 bases). V was trimmed by 4 bases and J by 6 bases, leaving 20 bases between them. Germline V gene lookup returns CDR1 SGDLS and CDR2 YYNGEE. The CDR3 runs to 16 residues. CDR3 nucleotides: TGTGCCAGCAGCCCCTCGACGGGGGGCGTTGGCAATGAGCAGTTCTTC. The encoded protein is CASSPSTGGVGNEQFF.

This clonotype was counted between two and nine times. J is TRBJ2-1 and V is TRBV6-4, with TRBD2 matching over 10 bases. This CDR3 contains 15 residues. Germline V gene sequence: CDR1 MRHNA, CDR2 SNTAGT. V was pared by 0 bases and J by 7 bases, with 3 bases of the junction left unmatched. CDR3 sequence reads: CASSDSPAGGNEQFF. Here the CDR3 DNA reads TGTGCCAGCAGTGACTCGCCAGCGGGGGGGAATGAGCAGTTCTTC.

This clonotype was picked up one time. A much larger clone differs by one base, so this may be a read error. The rearrangement links TRBV13 to TRBJ2-3, with D possibly being TRBD2 (5 bases). CDR1 is PRHDT and CDR2 is FYEKMQ in the germline V gene (reference sequence). CDR3 length equals 15 residues. In nucleotides, the CDR3 is TGTGCCAGCAGCTTCGGGGTGGATCTTGGAGATAGGCAGTATTTT. Its translation is CASSFGVDLGDRQYF.

This clonotype was counted a few times. Written as DNA, the CDR3 is TGTGCCATCAGTGGCGACCGGAACACTGAAGCTTTCTTT. This translates into CAISGDRNTEAFF. The rearrangement joins TRBV10-3 to TRBJ1-1; D gene ambiguous. The CDR3 covers 13 residues. CDR1 ENHRY and CDR2 SYGVKD come from the germline V gene. Between the trimmed V and J ends, which lost 4 bases and 1 base, there was a span of 7 bases.

The chain carries TRBV7-3 and TRBJ2-5; D ambiguous. Germline loops: CDR1 SGHTA, CDR2 FQGTGA. The germline V and J ends were trimmed by 5 bases and 3 bases, with 10 bases remaining between them. The length of the CDR3 is 13 residues. The CDR3 region is CASSPDTEETQYF. The DNA of the CDR3 is TGTGCCAGCAGCCCCGACACGGAAGAGACCCAGTACTTC.

The chain is built from TRBV2 and TRBJ1-6; D is unclear. Trimming took off 11 bases at V and 8 bases at J, with 16 bases between the two ends. The CDR3 spans 13 residues. Germline lookup yields CDR1 SNHLY and CDR2 FYNNEI. DNA of the CDR3: TGTGCCCCTAGGAAATACGGTTATTCACCCCTCCACTTT. It is translated as CAPRKYGYSPLHF. Complete variable domain (other parts from reference TRBV2 and TRBJ1-6): EPEVTQTPSHQVTQMGQEVILRCVPISNHLYFYWYRQILGQKVEFLVSFYNNEISEKSEIFDDQFSVERPDGSNFTLKIRSTKLEDSAMYFCAPRKYGYSPLHFGNGTRLTVT.

Only a few counts were recorded for this clonotype. The V gene is TRBV10-3, the J gene TRBJ2-3; 7 nucleotides agree with TRBD2. CDR1 and CDR2 from the germline V gene are ENHRY and SYGVKD. The CDR3 covers 16 residues. The ends lost 4 bases at V and 4 bases at J; junction bases unmatched: 11. The CDR3 protein is CAISAVGGSPADTQYF. CDR3 DNA: TGTGCCATCAGTGCAGTCGGCGGGAGCCCAGCAGATACGCAGTATTTT.